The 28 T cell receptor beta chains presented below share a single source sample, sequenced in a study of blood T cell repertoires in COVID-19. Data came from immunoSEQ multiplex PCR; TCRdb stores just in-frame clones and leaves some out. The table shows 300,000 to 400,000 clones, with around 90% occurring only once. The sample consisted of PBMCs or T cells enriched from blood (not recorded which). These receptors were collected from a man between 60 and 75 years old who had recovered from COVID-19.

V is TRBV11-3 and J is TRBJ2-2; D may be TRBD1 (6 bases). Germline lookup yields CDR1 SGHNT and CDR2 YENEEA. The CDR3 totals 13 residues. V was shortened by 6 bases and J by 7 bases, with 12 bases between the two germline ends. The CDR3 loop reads CASSSTGRGELFF. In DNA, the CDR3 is TGTGCCAGCAGTTCGACAGGCCGCGGGGAGCTGTTTTTT.

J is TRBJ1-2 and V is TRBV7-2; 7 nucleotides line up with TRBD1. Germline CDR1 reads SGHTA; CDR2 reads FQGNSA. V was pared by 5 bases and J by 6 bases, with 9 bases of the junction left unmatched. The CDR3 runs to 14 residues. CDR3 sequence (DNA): TGTGCCAGCAGCCCCGGGGTGGGGACAGATGGCTACACCTTC. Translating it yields CASSPGVGTDGYTF.

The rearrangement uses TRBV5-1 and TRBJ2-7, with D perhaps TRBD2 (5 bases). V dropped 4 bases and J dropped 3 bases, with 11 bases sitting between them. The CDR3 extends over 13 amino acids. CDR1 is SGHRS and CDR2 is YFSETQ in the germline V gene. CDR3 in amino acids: CASSPEGLYEQYF. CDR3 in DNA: TGCGCCAGCAGCCCTGAAGGACTCTACGAGCAGTACTTC.

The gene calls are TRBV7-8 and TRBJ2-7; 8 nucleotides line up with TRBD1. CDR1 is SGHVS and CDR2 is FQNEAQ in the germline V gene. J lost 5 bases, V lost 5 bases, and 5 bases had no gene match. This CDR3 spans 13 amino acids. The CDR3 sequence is CASSRQGTNEQYF. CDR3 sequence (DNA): TGTGCCAGCAGCCGACAGGGGACAAACGAGCAGTACTTC.

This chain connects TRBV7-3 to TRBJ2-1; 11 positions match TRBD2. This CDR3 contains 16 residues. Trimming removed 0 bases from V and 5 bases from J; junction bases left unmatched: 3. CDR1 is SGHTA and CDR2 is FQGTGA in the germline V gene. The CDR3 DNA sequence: TGTGCCAGCAGCTTAACCGGGACTAGCGGTGACAATGAGCAGTTCTTC. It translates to CASSLTGTSGDNEQFF. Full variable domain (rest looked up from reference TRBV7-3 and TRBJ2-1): GAGVSQTPSNKVTEKGKYVELRCDPISGHTALYWYRQSLGQGPEFLIYFQGTGAADDSGLPNDRFFAVRPEGSVSTLKIQRTERGDSAVYLCASSLTGTSGDNEQFFGPGTRLTVL.

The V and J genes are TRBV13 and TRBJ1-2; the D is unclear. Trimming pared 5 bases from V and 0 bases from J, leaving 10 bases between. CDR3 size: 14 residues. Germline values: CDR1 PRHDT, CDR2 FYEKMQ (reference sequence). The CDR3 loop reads CASSPGITNYGYTF. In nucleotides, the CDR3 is TGTGCCAGCAGCCCCGGGATCACTAACTATGGCTACACCTTC. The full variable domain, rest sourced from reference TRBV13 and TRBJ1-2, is AAGVIQSPRHLIKEKRETATLKCYPIPRHDTVYWYQQGPGQDPQFLISFYEKMQSDKGSIPDRFSAQQFSDYHSELNMSSLELGDSALYFCASSPGITNYGYTFGSGTRLTVV.

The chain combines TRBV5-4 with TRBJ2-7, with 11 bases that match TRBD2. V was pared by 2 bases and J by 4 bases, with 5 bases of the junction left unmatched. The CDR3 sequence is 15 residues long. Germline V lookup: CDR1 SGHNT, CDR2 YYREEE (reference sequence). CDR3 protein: CASSLGLAGFYEQYF. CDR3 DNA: TGTGCCAGCAGCTTAGGACTAGCGGGCTTTTACGAGCAGTACTTC.

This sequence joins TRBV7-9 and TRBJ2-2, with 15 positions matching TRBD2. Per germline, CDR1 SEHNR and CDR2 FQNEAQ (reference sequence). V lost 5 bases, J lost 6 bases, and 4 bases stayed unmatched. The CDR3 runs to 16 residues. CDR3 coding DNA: TGTGCCAGCAGCGGGGGACTAGCGGGAGGTCCCGGGGAGCTGTTTTTT. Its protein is CASSGGLAGGPGELFF.

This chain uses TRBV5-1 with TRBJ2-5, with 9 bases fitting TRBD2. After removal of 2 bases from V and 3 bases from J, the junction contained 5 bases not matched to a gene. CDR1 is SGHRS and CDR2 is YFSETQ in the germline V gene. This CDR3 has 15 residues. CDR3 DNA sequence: TGCGCCAGCAGCTTTAGCGGGAGTGGAGAAGAGACCCAGTACTTC. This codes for CASSFSGSGEETQYF.

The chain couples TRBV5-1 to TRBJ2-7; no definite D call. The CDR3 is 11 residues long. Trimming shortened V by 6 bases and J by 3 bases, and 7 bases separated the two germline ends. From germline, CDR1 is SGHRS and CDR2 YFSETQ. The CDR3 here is CASNLGYEQYF. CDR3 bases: TGCGCCAGCAACCTAGGCTACGAGCAGTACTTC.

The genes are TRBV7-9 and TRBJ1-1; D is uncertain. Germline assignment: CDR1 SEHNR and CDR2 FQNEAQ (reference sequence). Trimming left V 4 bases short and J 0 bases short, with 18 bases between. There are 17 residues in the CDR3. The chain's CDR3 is CASSSGYSDWMNTEAFF. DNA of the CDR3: TGTGCCAGCAGCTCCGGGTATTCGGACTGGATGAACACTGAAGCTTTCTTT.

The CDR3 coding sequence is TGTGCCAGCAGCCGGGACAGGGGGTCTATGCACGAGCAGTACTTC. It yields the protein CASSRDRGSMHEQYF. This chain links TRBV11-2 with TRBJ2-7, with 11 bases that match TRBD1. The CDR3 has 15 residues. With 5 bases clipped from V and 5 bases from J, the junction kept 8 bases outside the gene matches. Germline V gene lookup returns CDR1 SGHAT and CDR2 FQNNGV.

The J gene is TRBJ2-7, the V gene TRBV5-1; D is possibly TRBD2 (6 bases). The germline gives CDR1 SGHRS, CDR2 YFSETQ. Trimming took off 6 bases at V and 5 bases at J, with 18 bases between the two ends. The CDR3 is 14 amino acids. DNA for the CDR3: TGCGCCAGCAAAATGGACCCCGGAGGGGACGAGCAGTACTTC. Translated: CASKMDPGGDEQYF.

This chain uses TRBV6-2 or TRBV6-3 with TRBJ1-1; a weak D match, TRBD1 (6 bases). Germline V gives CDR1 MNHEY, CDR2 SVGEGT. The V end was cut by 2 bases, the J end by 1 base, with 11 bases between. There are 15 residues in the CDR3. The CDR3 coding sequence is TGTGCCAGCAGTTACCAGGGGACGAGGAACACTGAAGCTTTCTTT. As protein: CASSYQGTRNTEAFF.

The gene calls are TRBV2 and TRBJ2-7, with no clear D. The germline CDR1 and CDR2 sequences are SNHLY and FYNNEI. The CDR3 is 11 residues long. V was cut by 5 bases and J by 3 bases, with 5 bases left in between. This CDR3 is CASSQNYEQYF. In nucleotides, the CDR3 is TGTGCCAGCAGTCAAAACTACGAGCAGTACTTC.

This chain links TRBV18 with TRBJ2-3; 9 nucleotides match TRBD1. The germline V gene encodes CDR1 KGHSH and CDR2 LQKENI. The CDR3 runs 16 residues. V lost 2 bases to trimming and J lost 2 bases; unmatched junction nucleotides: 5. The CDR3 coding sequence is TGTGCCAGCTCACCAACAGGGGGCAAGACCACAGATACGCAGTATTTT. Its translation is CASSPTGGKTTDTQYF.

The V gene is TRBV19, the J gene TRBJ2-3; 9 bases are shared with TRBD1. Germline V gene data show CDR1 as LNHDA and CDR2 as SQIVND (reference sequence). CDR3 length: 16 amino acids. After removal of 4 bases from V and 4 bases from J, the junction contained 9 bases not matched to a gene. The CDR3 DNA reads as TGTGCCAGTAGTACCCTAGGGACAGGGCTCGCAGATACGCAGTATTTT. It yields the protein CASSTLGTGLADTQYF.

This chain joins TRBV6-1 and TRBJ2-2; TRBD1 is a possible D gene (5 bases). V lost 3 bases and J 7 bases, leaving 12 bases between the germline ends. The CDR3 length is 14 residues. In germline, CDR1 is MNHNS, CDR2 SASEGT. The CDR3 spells CASSDQGGGGELFF. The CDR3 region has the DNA TGTGCCAGCAGTGACCAGGGCGGCGGCGGGGAGCTGTTTTTT.

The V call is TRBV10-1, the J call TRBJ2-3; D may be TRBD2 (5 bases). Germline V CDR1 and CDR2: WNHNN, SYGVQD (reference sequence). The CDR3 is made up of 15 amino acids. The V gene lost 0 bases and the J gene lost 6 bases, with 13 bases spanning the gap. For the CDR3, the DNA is TGCGCCAGCAGTGAGTCAAGGTTAAGGGAGGATACGCAGTATTTT. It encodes CASSESRLREDTQYF.

CDR3 nucleotide sequence: TGTGCCAGCAGTCGGAGCCGGGACAGCGGATCGAGCTCCTACGAGCAGTACTTC. Translation gives CASSRSRDSGSSSYEQYF. V usage is TRBV6-6 and J usage is TRBJ2-7; 7 bases map to TRBD1. Germline lookup yields CDR1 MNHNY and CDR2 SVGAGI (reference sequence). The CDR3 is 18 amino acids. The V gene end was trimmed by 5 bases and the J gene end by 0 bases; junction bases not matched to a gene: 16.

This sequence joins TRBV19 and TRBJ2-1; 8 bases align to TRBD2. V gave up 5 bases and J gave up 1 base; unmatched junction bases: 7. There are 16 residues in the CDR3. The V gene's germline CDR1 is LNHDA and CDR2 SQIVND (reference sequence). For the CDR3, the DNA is TGTGCCAGTAGTTCTCTTAGCGGGACATCCTACAATGAGCAGTTCTTC. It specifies CASSSLSGTSYNEQFF.

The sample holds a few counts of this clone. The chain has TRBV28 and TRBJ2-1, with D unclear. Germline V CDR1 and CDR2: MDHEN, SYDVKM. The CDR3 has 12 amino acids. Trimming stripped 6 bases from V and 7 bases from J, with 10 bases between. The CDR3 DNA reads TGTGCCAGCAGCGTTCTCTTGAATGAGCAGTTCTTC. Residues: CASSVLLNEQFF.

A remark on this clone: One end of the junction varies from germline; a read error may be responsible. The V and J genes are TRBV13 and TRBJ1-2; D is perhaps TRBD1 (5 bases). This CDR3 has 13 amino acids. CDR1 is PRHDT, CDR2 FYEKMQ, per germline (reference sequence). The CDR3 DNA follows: TGTGCCAGCAGCGTAGGAGGGGAATTAGGCTACACCTTC. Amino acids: CASSVGGELGYTF.

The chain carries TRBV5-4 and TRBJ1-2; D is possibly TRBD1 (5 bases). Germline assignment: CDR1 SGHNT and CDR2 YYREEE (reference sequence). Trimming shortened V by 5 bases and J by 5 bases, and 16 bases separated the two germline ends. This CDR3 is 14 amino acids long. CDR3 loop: CASSNIGRDYGYTF. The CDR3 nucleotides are TGTGCCAGCAGTAATATAGGCAGGGATTATGGCTACACCTTC. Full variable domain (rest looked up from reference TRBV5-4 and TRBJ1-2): ETGVTQSPTHLIKTRGQQVTLRCSSQSGHNTVSWYQQALGQGPQFIFQYYREEENGRGNFPPRFSGLQFPNYSSELNVNALELDDSALYLCASSNIGRDYGYTFGSGTRLTVV.

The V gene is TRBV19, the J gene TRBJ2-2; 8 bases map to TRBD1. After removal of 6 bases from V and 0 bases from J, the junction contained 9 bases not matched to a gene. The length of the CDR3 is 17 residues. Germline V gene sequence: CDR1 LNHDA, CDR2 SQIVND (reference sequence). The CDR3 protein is CASSRTQQGANTGELFF. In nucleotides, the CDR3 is TGTGCCAGTAGCAGAACCCAACAGGGGGCGAACACCGGGGAGCTGTTTTTT.

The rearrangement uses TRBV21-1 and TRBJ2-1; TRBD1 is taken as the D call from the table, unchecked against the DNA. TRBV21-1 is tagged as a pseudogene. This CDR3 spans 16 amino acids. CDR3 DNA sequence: TGTGCCAGCAGCGCACAACGGACAGGGGCCGACAATGAGCAGTTCTTC. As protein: CASSAQRTGADNEQFF.

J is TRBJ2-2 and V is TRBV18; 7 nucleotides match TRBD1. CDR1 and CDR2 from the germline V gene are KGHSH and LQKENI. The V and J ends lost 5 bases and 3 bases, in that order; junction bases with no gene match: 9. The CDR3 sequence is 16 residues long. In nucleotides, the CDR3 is TGTGCCAGCTCAACACTGCGACAGGGTGACACCGGGGAGCTGTTTTTT. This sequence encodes CASSTLRQGDTGELFF.

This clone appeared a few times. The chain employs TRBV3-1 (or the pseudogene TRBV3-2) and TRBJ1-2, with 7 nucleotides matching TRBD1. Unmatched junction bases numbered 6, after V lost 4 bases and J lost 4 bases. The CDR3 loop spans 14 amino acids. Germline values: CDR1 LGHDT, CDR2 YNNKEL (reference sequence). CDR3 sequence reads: CASSRFGDSYGYTF. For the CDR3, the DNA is TGTGCCAGCAGCCGTTTCGGGGACAGCTATGGCTACACCTTC.